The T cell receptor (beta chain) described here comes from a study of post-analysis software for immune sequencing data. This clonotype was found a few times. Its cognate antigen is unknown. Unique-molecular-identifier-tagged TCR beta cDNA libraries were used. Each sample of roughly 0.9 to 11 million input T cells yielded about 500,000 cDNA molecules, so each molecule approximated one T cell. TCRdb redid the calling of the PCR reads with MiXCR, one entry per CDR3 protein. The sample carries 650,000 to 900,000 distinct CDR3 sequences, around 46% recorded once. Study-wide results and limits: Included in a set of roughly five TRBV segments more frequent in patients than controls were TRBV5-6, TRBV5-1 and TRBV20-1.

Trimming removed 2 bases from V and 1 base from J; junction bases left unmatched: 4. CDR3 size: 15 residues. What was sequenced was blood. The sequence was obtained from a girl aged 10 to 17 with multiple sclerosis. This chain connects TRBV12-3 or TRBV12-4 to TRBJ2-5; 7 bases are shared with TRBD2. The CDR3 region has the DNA TGTGCCAGCAGTTTAATTGCGGGAGTCCAAGAGACCCAGTACTTC. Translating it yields CASSLIAGVQETQYF.